This TCR beta chain was observed in a study of OX40 agonist ivuxolimab in advanced cancers. Notes on the study in general: Certain nonresponding patients likewise had low normalized T-cell clonal expansion.

Of note for this clone: What it binds is unknown.

Clones were read by immunoSEQ multiplex PCR, and TCRdb kept only the in-frame ones, dropping some. The sample lists 48,000 or so clones; about nine tenths were seen once. This clonotype originated in an adult with an advanced solid tumor such as melanoma, head and neck, liver or kidney cancer. The input for sequencing was CD4+ or CD8+ T cells sorted from blood, taken in a trial of the OX40 agonist ivuxolimab.

CDR3 protein: CASSLDGGAGGYTF. CDR3 nucleotides: TGTGCCAGCAGCTTGGATGGGGGGGCGGGCGGCTACACCTTC. The V and J genes are TRBV5-4 and TRBJ1-2; maybe TRBD1 (6 bases). The CDR3 loop spans 14 amino acids. Germline CDR1 SGHNT, CDR2 YYREEE (reference sequence). V dropped 0 bases and J dropped 8 bases, with 14 bases sitting between them.